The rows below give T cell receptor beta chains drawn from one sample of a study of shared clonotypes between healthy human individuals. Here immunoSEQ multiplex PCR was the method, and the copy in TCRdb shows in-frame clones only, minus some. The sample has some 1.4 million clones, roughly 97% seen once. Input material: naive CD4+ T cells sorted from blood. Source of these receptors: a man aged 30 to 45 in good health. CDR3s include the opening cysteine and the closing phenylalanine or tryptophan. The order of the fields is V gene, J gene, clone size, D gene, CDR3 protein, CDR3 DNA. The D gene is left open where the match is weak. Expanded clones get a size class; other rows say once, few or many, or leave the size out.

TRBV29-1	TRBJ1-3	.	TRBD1	CSVTQGAGNTIYF	TGCAGCGTTACACAGGGGGCTGGAAACACCATATATTTT
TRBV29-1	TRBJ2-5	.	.	CSVEGRQNQETQYF	TGCAGCGTTGAAGGGCGGCAGAACCAAGAGACCCAGTACTTC
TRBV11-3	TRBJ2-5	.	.	CASSLRSARQETQYF	TGTGCCAGCAGCTTACGGTCAGCCCGTCAAGAGACCCAGTACTTC
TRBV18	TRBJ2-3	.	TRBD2	CASSPLGSSGRLSTDTQYF	TGTGCCAGCTCACCGCTAGGGAGTAGCGGGAGGTTGAGCACAGATACGCAGTATTTT
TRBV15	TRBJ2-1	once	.	CATSSARVWNEQFF	TGTGCCACCAGCAGTGCCCGGGTCTGGAATGAGCAGTTCTTC
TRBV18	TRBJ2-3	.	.	CASSHDSTSGLLVGTQYF	.
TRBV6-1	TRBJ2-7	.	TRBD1	CAILDRGKYEQYF	TGTGCCATCCTGGACAGGGGAAAATACGAGCAGTACTTC
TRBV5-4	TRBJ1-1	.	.	CASSPPQGMNTEAFF	TGTGCCAGCAGCCCCCCACAGGGTATGAACACTGAAGCTTTCTTT
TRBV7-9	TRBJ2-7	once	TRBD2	CASNPAGNYEQYF	TGTGCCAGCAACCCAGCGGGGAACTACGAGCAGTACTTC
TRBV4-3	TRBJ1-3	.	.	CASSQERGSVLNTIYF	TGCGCCAGCAGCCAAGAAAGGGGATCAGTTCTTAACACCATATATTTT
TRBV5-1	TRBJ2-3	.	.	CASRVLASTDTQYF	TGCGCCAGCAGAGTCCTAGCGAGCACAGATACGCAGTATTTT
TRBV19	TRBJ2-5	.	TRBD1	CASSDRGGQETQYF	TGTGCCAGTAGTGACAGGGGTGGGCAAGAGACCCAGTACTTC
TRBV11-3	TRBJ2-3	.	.	CASSLSISTDTQYF	TGTGCCAGCAGCTTATCAATTAGCACAGATACGCAGTATTTT